This TCR beta chain was identified in a study of cytomegalovirus exposure and HLA in healthy donors (dated by TCRdb to the late 2010s). For the study in its entirety: In an earlier analysis of roughly 500 of the donors, roughly 300 Gb of sequence data and some 100 million unique TCR beta sequences from roughly 190 million T cells were reported. Typing coverage varied by locus: roughly 620-640 donors for A, B, C, DRB1 and DQB1; roughly 510 for DQA1; around 610 for DPA1; roughly 450 for DPB1. A later analysis re-examined previously published TCR beta repertoires from more than 600 donors and added high-resolution HLA genotyping to investigate patterns of TCR occurrence. A later genetic analysis used genome-wide SNP genotypes for about 65% of the roughly 670 donors, treating that subset as a discovery cohort. The study aimed to test whether signatures of past pathogen exposure could be identified by cataloging public T cell receptors. HLA typing covered class I and class II loci at four-digit resolution. A separate validation cohort of roughly 130 different subjects was used in addition to the 666-subject first cohort. Donor age, sex, ethnicity and CMV serostatus were collected together with the repertoire data. Because of strong linkage in the cohort, four or five DR-DQ haplotypes were treated as single units for association and clustering. Using immunosequencing, the study profiled T cell repertoires from 640 or so subjects and related those repertoires to cytomegalovirus serostatus. Every repertoire in the discovery cohort had been generated on one and the same sequencing platform. An early release that covered around 590 HLA-typed donors contained around 330 gigabases of sequencing data and about 84 million unique TCR sequences. Among approximately 370 genotyped donors of the cohort, an average of around 240,000 unique TCR beta nucleotide sequences was sequenced per donor, of which about 19% were non-productive. The later analysis used no new phenotypic data to find candidate immune exposures, relying instead on TCR beta sequences and their occurrence across donors. The genetic ancestry cluster associated with self-reported Caucasian donors included about 81% of the roughly 390 genotyped donors. In an earlier analysis of 500 to 650 of the donors, high-throughput TCR beta sequencing was used to judge whether each TCR beta V gene segment behaved as functional or pseudogenic. The study combined high-throughput TCR immunosequencing, statistical association of individual TCRs with disease status, and machine learning to predict cytomegalovirus infection status. What the research found in general, with its limitations: V-gene and J-gene trimming of TCR beta chains was associated with a missense DCLRE1C variant in a later genetic analysis, and the association was replicated in an independent cohort. A later analysis found that TCR association rates varied across HLA loci, with DRB1 alleles showing the most associated TCRs and HLA-C alleles the fewest. Broadly in line with IMGT annotations, most TCR beta V segments showed up in productive rearrangements about 87% or about 30% of the time in an earlier analysis of approximately 640 of the donors. The presence/absence analyses assumed that sequencing depth was roughly uniform across donors, and that assumption may not be true. In vitro tests confirmed that a few of the cytomegalovirus-associated TCR beta chains recognize cytomegalovirus antigens. Most CMV-associated TCR beta chains appeared to be HLA-restricted in a later analysis, and the HLA associations seemed to be driven largely by CMV exposure. A cluster of highly shared sequence variants was judged likely to represent a technical artifact of the sequencing pipeline. It was suggested by the authors that the approach could potentially be generalized to other disease states and immunological phenotypes. A later analysis found that HLA-associated TCR beta chains were more clonally expanded and had lower generation probabilities than equally common non-associated chains. A total of fewer than 200 TCR beta chains were listed by the study as associated with cytomegalovirus. HLA typing was unavailable for some donors at each locus, so association tests used only the typed subset. Some IMGT-functional V segments, including TRBV6-2 and TRBV6-3, could not be distinguished by the 87-base-pair reads and were therefore excluded. According to a later analysis, parvovirus B19, influenza, CMV and Epstein-Barr virus appeared linked to several top co-occurrence clusters. For the cohort, immune exposure information was limited to CMV serostatus. Assigning TCR associations to individual alleles was difficult when HLA alleles, especially DR and DQ, strongly co-occurred. The earlier analysis of 450 to 700 of the donors excluded approximately 17 rarely observed V segments, including chromosome 9 orphons, because counts were too low. Most TCR sequences were seen in very few donors, while some public TCRs were found in many individuals. The cohort was sequenced for TCR beta chains only, and without alpha or paired-chain data the features that could be detected were limited. A further reported finding was that TCR beta sequences accurately predicted the HLA-A and HLA-B alleles for most subjects in the first cohort. At a false discovery rate of 0.05, a later analysis linked roughly 17,000 TCR beta sequences to specific HLA alleles. Cytomegalovirus status was reported to be diagnosed by the classifier with high specificity and sensitivity in both the original and validation cohorts. A later genetic analysis reported fewer N-insertions in productive TCRs among donors in an Asian-associated ancestry cluster than the approximately 670-donor mean. Correlated functional status among segregating V segments might be attributable to linkage disequilibrium, but an unknown experimental factor could not be ruled out.

Taken from the germline V gene, the CDR1 and CDR2 loops are MNHNS and SASEGT. Relative to germline, V is missing 4 bases and J is missing 3 bases, with 2 bases of the junction outside any gene match. Reading from cysteine to phenylalanine, the CDR3 counts 14 amino acids. Here the CDR3 DNA is all that survives: 42 bases in frame from base 1. Receptor amplification or capture employed the immunoSEQ multiplex PCR assay. For the multiplex PCR, a mixture combining 60 forward primers for TCR Vbeta segments and 13 reverse primers for TCR Jbeta segments was used. A multiplex PCR assay on genomic DNA amplified the CDR3 region of rearranged TCR beta genes. The Illumina HiSeq System was used to sequence the amplified TCR beta libraries as 87-base-pair reads. The original methods were these. A later analysis counted about 82 million unique TCR beta chains across the 700 or so repertoires, and 9.5 million to 11 million of these chains were shared by at least two donors. Raw reads were error-corrected and collapsed into unique sequences by a nearest-neighbor algorithm in which closely related sequences were merged to remove PCR and sequencing errors. V, D and J gene segments were assigned by aligning CDR3 sequences to IMGT reference sequences. For a sequence to be retained, a match of at least six nucleotides to both a V gene segment and a J gene segment was required. Rearrangements were classified as productive when the CDR3 lacked stop codons and remained in frame with V and J, and all other rearrangements were classified as non-productive. Following IMGT convention, CDR3 was defined as the stretch from the second conserved V-encoded cysteine to the conserved J-encoded phenylalanine. The earlier analysis of 500 to 650 of the donors excluded any sequence lacking an unambiguous match to a single V gene segment. In an earlier analysis of approximately 500 of the donors, a V segment was called functional when productive rearrangements were above 56.7%, and segregating when the standard deviation between donors exceeded 5%. To diagnose cytomegalovirus status from the catalog of TCR beta chain sequences, a statistical classification framework was built. A later analysis assigned V and J genes by comparing TCR nucleotide sequences with IMGT/GENE-DB human TR gene sequences. In a later analysis, CDR3 sequences and most-parsimonious VDJ recombination scenarios were assigned using the TCRdist pipeline. In a later analysis, each TCR beta chain was defined by its CDR3 amino acid sequence together with its V-gene family, and reads lacking a unique V-gene family were excluded. As a way to deal with suspected cross-contamination and a sequencing artifact, a later analysis dropped 450 to 600 nucleotide sequences that were highly shared and had low generation probability. In a later analysis, a clonal expansion index for each public chain was calculated from normalized within-repertoire ranks of inferred template counts. In a later analysis, generation probabilities were computed with a VDJ recombination model fitted to out-of-frame rearrangements, and the resulting probabilities were checked against IGoR. In a later analysis, hypergeometric tests were used to score TCR-TCR, TCR-HLA and TCR-CMV co-occurrence, with a repertoire-size bias correction applied to TCR pairs. False discovery rates were estimated in a later analysis by permuting HLA or CMV assignments 20 times. A later analysis grouped co-occurring TCRs with DBSCAN, adding TCRdist sequence similarity when clustering within HLA-allele-positive subsets. Repertoires with fewer than 30,000 or more than 120,000 public chains were left out of co-occurrence clustering, as were about 5 repertoires with anomalous nucleotide sharing. The immuneACCESS repertoire file appears here via TCRdb, limited to in-frame rearrangements. These files lack a portion of the clones; in checked studies, under half of the deficit traces to unresolved V genes, and the cause of the others is not known. Clonal size and the V and J genes are those of that table, whereas D and trimming came from the DNA. Counted in this sample were 150,000 to 200,000 clones; over 60% of them appeared once. The ten top clones hold approximately 1.5% of the sample.

The cohort consisted of approximately 690 healthy bone marrow donors. At the time of sampling, all cohort members were nominally healthy, though unrecorded immune exposures were likely present. The donor was CMV seronegative and belonged to the group of 380 or so seronegative cohort members. A peripheral blood sample was provided by each donor, and peripheral blood mononuclear cells were used for TCR beta sequencing. The Qiagen DNeasy Blood Extraction Kit was used to extract genomic DNA from the blood cell samples. About this clone: The antigen it recognizes is unknown. No per-base quality is available; no much larger clone lies one base away.

The receptor comes from a girl between 5 and 17 years old in good health and CMV-seronegative. Sequencing was done on a sample of PBMCs. Rearrangement joined TRBV6-1 to TRBJ1-2; 10 bases in between match TRBD1. The CDR3 loop reads CASSAGQGDYGYTF. The DNA sequence is TGTGCCAGCAGTGCCGGACAGGGGGACTATGGCTACACCTTC.